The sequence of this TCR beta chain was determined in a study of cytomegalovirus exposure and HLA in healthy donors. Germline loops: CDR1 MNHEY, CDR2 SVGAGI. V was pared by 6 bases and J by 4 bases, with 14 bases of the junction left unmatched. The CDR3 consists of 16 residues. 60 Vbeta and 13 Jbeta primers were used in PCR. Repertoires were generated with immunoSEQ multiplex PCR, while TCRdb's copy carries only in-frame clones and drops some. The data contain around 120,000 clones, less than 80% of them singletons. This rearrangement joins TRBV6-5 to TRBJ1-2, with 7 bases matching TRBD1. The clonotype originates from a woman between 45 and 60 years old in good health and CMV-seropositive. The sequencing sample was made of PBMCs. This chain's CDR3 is CASSYDQGEKSYGYTF. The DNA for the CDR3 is TGTGCCAGCAGCTACGATCAGGGGGAGAAGAGCTATGGCTACACCTTC.